The 27 T cell receptor beta chains listed next were all sequenced from one sample in a study of tumor-infiltrating lymphocytes in glioblastoma multiforme (dated by TCRdb to 2016 to 2017). The run used an Illumina HiSeq 2500. A modified ARM-PCR protocol with multiple V-beta primers and a C-beta primer was used to build TCRB libraries from RNA via three nested multiplex PCR rounds. TCRdb redid the processing of the public reads, applying fastp at Q25 and MiXCR, and retained in-frame beta chains. Each CDR3 protein gets just one entry, which takes the most common genes and DNA from the rows behind it. This sample is represented by around 33,000 distinct CDR3 sequences; approximately 60% of them were singletons. Around a third of the sample is held by the ten biggest clonotypes. The source material was brain tumor tissue. Receptors were obtained from a male donor with glioblastoma.

In its sample, this clonotype was seen many times. This chain links TRBV5-1 with TRBJ2-1, with 9 bases lining up with TRBD1. CDR3 length: 16 residues. V lost 2 bases to trimming and J lost 5 bases; unmatched junction nucleotides: 8. From germline, CDR1 is SGHRS and CDR2 YFSETQ. The CDR3 here is CASSFTPGQGNNEQFF. In nucleotides, the CDR3 is TGCGCCAGCAGCTTCACTCCGGGACAGGGTAACAATGAGCAGTTCTTC.

In its sample, this clonotype ranks as medium-sized. This chain connects TRBV29-1 to TRBJ2-5, with 7 bases identical to TRBD2. CDR1 SQVTM and CDR2 ANQGSEA come from the germline V gene. The CDR3 is 13 amino acids. The V and J ends lost 3 bases and 4 bases, in that order; junction bases with no gene match: 5. The CDR3 spells CSVDIAGRETQYF. For the CDR3, the DNA is TGCAGCGTTGACATAGCGGGCAGAGAGACCCAGTACTTC. Filled out from reference TRBV29-1 and TRBJ2-5, the complete variable domain reads SAVISQKPSRDICQRGTSLTIQCQVDSQVTMMFWYRQQPGQSLTLIATANQGSEATYESGFVIDKFPISRPNLTFSTLTVSNMSPEDSSIYLCSVDIAGRETQYFGPGTRLLVL.

Remarks on this clonotype: Mismatch with germline at one junction end may stem from a read error. The chain recombines TRBV5-5 with TRBJ2-3, with TRBD1 matching 9 bases. From germline, CDR1 is SGHKS and CDR2 YYEKEE (reference sequence). The length of the CDR3 is 15 residues. The DNA of the CDR3 is TGTGCCAGCAGCCTTAGACAGGGGGTGACAGATACGCAATATTTT. Amino acids: CASSLRQGVTDTQYF.

A note on this clonotype: Mismatch with germline at one junction end may stem from a read error. The chain employs TRBV28 and TRBJ2-7, with D hard to call. This CDR3 has 11 residues. Germline values: CDR1 MDHEN, CDR2 SYDVKM. The CDR3 loop reads CANSFMNEQYF. The CDR3 region has the DNA TGTGCCAACAGTTTTATGAACGAGCAGTACTTC.

This clonotype was seen at least ten times. The chain employs TRBV5-4 and TRBJ2-3; TRBD2 agrees at 7 bases. Germline V gene data show CDR1 as SGHNT and CDR2 as YYREEE (reference sequence). The CDR3 sequence is 14 residues long. The V and J ends lost 1 base and 4 bases, in that order; junction bases with no gene match: 3. CDR3 protein: CASSLRGGADTQYF. Here the CDR3 DNA reads TGTGCCAGCAGCTTGCGCGGGGGAGCAGATACGCAGTATTTT.

Many counts were recorded for this clonotype. The chain couples TRBV4-1 to TRBJ1-1, with 8 bases fitting TRBD1. The CDR3 is 16 amino acids. Per the germline V gene, CDR1 is MGHRA and CDR2 is YSYEKL. Trimming cost V 3 bases and J 3 bases; bases outside gene matches: 9. Here the CDR3 DNA reads TGCGCCAGCAGCCAGACACAGGGGGTAGGGGACACTGAAGCTTTCTTT. It specifies CASSQTQGVGDTEAFF.

Of note for this clonotype: The final CDR3 position lacks the conserved phenylalanine or tryptophan, pointing to a likely read error. V gene TRBV6-6 combines with J gene TRBJ2-7, with D possibly TRBD2 on 5 matching bases. This CDR3 spans 16 amino acids. Germline-derived CDR1 and CDR2 are MNHNY and SVGAGI (reference sequence). The CDR3 spells CTSSCSTTGSVYEQYL. CDR3 nucleotides: TGTACCAGCAGTTGCTCGACGACGGGGTCGGTCTACGAGCAGTACCTC.

This clonotype is deemed medium-sized. The chain has TRBV29-1 and TRBJ2-1; 9 nucleotides agree with TRBD2. The CDR3 loop spans 14 amino acids. The germline CDR1 and CDR2 sequences are SQVTM and ANQGSEA. V lost 6 bases and J lost 4; bases outside the gene matches: 7. In DNA form, the CDR3 reads TGCAGCGTGGCTCTGGCGGGAGGGTACAATGAGCAGTTCTTC. Translating it yields CSVALAGGYNEQFF.

A word on this clonotype: The junction does not match germline at one end; this may be a read error. The rearrangement links TRBV10-2 to TRBJ1-5, with D maybe TRBD1 (6 bases). The CDR3 contains 16 residues. Germline V gene lookup returns CDR1 WSHSY and CDR2 SAAADI. Here the CDR3 DNA reads TGTGCCAGCAGTGAGGTCGGGGGGGCTAGTAGTCAGCCCCAGCATTTT. Encoded protein: CASSEVGGASSQPQHF.

This rearrangement joins TRBV6-4 to TRBJ2-3, with 7 bases that match TRBD1. Germline-derived CDR1 and CDR2 are MRHNA and SNTAGT. CDR3 length: 18 residues. The V segment lost 3 bases and the J segment 8 bases; nucleotides outside the gene matches: 20. The CDR3: CASSEFPDRRGIPGTQYF. The CDR3 nucleotides read TGTGCCAGCAGTGAATTTCCGGACAGGCGAGGAATCCCAGGTACGCAGTATTTT.

The CDR3 DNA reads TGCAGCGTGAGAGCGGGTCTCACAGATACGCAGTATTTT. As protein: CSVRAGLTDTQYF. The chain uses TRBV29-1 and TRBJ2-3, with D perhaps matching TRBD2 (6 bases). The CDR3 is 13 amino acids. Germline V CDR1 and CDR2: SQVTM, ANQGSEA. Trimming took 6 bases from V and 2 from J, leaving 12 bases between them.

This clonotype showed up many times. This chain links TRBV29-1 with TRBJ2-7, with D uncertain. Germline assignment: CDR1 SQVTM and CDR2 ANQGSEA. With 5 bases removed from V and 4 bases from J, the gap between germline ends came to 18 bases. The CDR3 has 14 residues. The CDR3 sequence is CSVSLEGNSYEQYF. The CDR3, as DNA: TGCAGCGTTTCGTTAGAAGGCAACTCTTACGAGCAGTACTTC.

This clonotype showed up just once. The chain recombines TRBV6-6 with TRBJ2-5; TRBD1 agrees at 8 bases. This CDR3 region has 16 residues. With V trimmed by 7 bases and J by 4 bases, 14 bases remained unmatched. Looked up from germline, CDR1 is MNHNY and CDR2 is SVGAGI (reference sequence). The CDR3 DNA is TGTGCCAGCACCTACGGTATTGACAGGGGAGCAGAGACCCAGTACTTC. This translates into CASTYGIDRGAETQYF.

In DNA, the CDR3 is TGCAGCGTCCCTGCGGAGGTTATTAACTATGGCTACACCTTC. Its translation is CSVPAEVINYGYTF. The V call is TRBV29-1, the J call TRBJ1-2; D call uncertain. This CDR3 is 14 amino acids long. The V and J ends lost 6 bases and 1 base respectively, with 15 bases between them. The germline V gene encodes CDR1 SQVTM and CDR2 ANQGSEA.

This clonotype was seen more than once but under ten times. This may be a read error, as it is one base from a much larger clone. CDR3 sequence reads: CASIQERDQPQHF. CDR3 nucleotide sequence: TGCGCCAGCATCCAAGAGCGAGATCAGCCCCAGCATTTT. The V and J genes are TRBV4-1 and TRBJ1-5; no clear D gene. CDR1 MGHRA and CDR2 YSYEKL come from the germline V gene. The CDR3 is 13 amino acids.

This clonotype was detected only a few times. Because the CDR3 is missing its conserved closing phenylalanine or tryptophan, this is likely a read error. The DNA is left out, because the CDR3 cannot be placed on it with certainty; the CDR3 is given as TCRdb lists it. The chain recombines TRBV4-2 with TRBJ2-2. CDR1 is LGHNA, CDR2 YNFKEQ, per germline. The CDR3 is 14 amino acids long, termini counted. CDR3: CASSQEKKVGELFS.

The rearrangement joins TRBV10-3 to TRBJ1-5; perhaps TRBD1 as D (5 bases). In germline, CDR1 is ENHRY, CDR2 SYGVKD. The CDR3 extends over 14 amino acids. V was pared by 0 bases and J by 6 bases, with 9 bases between. CDR3 coding DNA: TGTGCCATCAGTGAGTCAGGGGTCGGTCAGCCCCAGCATTTT. Amino acids: CAISESGVGQPQHF.

By share, this clonotype counts as medium-sized (0.01 to 0.1%). The genes are TRBV20-1 and TRBJ1-1, with TRBD1 matching 8 bases. Germline assignment: CDR1 DFQATT and CDR2 SNEGSKA (reference sequence). V lost 7 bases and J lost 7; bases outside the gene matches: 14. This CDR3 spans 14 amino acids. The CDR3 DNA sequence: TGCAGTGTCATTCCCAGACAGGGGTCTGATGAAGCTTTCTTT. It translates to CSVIPRQGSDEAFF.

A single count supports this clonotype. The chain has TRBV14 and TRBJ1-2; D may be TRBD1 (5 bases). With 4 bases removed from V and 11 bases from J, the gap between germline ends came to 23 bases. CDR3 size: 15 residues. Germline values: CDR1 SGHDN, CDR2 FVKESK. The CDR3: CASSRVPGKPGGYTF. The CDR3 bases are TGTGCCAGCAGCCGAGTGCCAGGGAAGCCGGGAGGTTACACCTTC.

This clonotype came up once. Sequence at one end of the junction differs from germline and may be a read error. V is TRBV10-3 and J is TRBJ1-1; no clear D gene. Germline-derived CDR1 and CDR2 are ENHRY and SYGVKD. The CDR3 is 12 amino acids. Here the CDR3 DNA reads TGTACCGCCACCGACGGAAACACTGAGGCTTTCTTT. Its protein product is CTATDGNTEAFF.

Regarding this clonotype: Lacking the conserved final phenylalanine or tryptophan, this CDR3 likely reflects a read error. V gene TRBV20-1 combines with J gene TRBJ1-4, with a possible D match to TRBD1 (5 bases). The CDR3 runs to 14 residues. Germline-derived CDR1 and CDR2 are DFQATT and SNEGSKA (reference sequence). Trimming removed 3 bases from V and 4 bases from J, with 12 bases in between. This chain's CDR3 is CSASEGAGNEKLFV. CDR3 sequence (DNA): TGCAGTGCTAGCGAAGGGGCCGGTAATGAAAAACTGTTTGTT.

Relative to its sample, this clonotype is medium-sized (0.01 to 0.1%). This chain links TRBV20-1 with TRBJ1-6, with D possibly being TRBD1 (6 bases). The CDR3 loop spans 15 amino acids. In germline, CDR1 is DFQATT, CDR2 SNEGSKA (reference sequence). V lost 0 bases and J 7 bases, leaving 13 bases between the germline ends. The CDR3: CSARESRGANSPLHF. CDR3 DNA: TGCAGTGCTAGAGAAAGTAGGGGGGCAAATTCACCCCTCCACTTT.

About this clonotype: The conserved phenylalanine or tryptophan normally closing the CDR3 is absent here, so this likely arose from a read error. CDR3 sequence (DNA): TGCAGCGTTGAAACTAGAAACACCGGGGAGCTGTTTGTT. Translating it yields CSVETRNTGELFV. The gene calls are TRBV29-1 and TRBJ2-2, with a tentative D call TRBD2 (5 bases). Trimming stripped 2 bases from V and 2 bases from J, with 6 bases between. Per germline, CDR1 SQVTM and CDR2 ANQGSEA. The CDR3 spans 13 residues.

By frequency in the sample, this clonotype is medium-sized. CDR3 nucleotide sequence: TGTGCCAGCAGCTTAGGGACCTACGAGCAGTACTTC. Its protein is CASSLGTYEQYF. J is TRBJ2-7 and V is TRBV11-2; D remains unclear. Trimming shortened V by 1 base and J by 2 bases, and 3 bases separated the two germline ends. This CDR3 is 12 amino acids long. Germline assignment: CDR1 SGHAT and CDR2 FQNNGV. Full variable domain (missing parts from reference TRBV11-2 and TRBJ2-7): EAGVAQSPRYKIIEKRQSVAFWCNPISGHATLYWYQQILGQGPKLLIQFQNNGVVDDSQLPKDRFSAERLKGVDSTLKIQPAKLEDSAVYLCASSLGTYEQYFGPGTRLTVT.

This clonotype was recorded many times. The chain combines TRBV20-1 with TRBJ2-7; D may match TRBD1 or TRBD2 (5 bases each). This CDR3 contains 15 residues. The V end was cut by 5 bases, the J end by 1 base, with 18 bases between. The germline gives CDR1 DFQATT, CDR2 SNEGSKA (reference sequence). The CDR3 region is CSASVGAANSYEQYF. Written as DNA, the CDR3 is TGCAGTGCTTCTGTCGGGGCGGCTAATTCCTACGAGCAGTACTTC.

Details on this clonotype: The CDR3 ends on some other residue instead of the conserved phenylalanine or tryptophan, so this is likely a read error. The V gene is TRBV6-1, the J gene TRBJ1-2, with D perhaps matching TRBD1 (5 bases). The CDR3 extends over 13 amino acids. Germline values: CDR1 MNHNS, CDR2 SASEGT. V lost 9 bases, J lost 5 bases, and 16 bases lay in between. The CDR3 bases are TGTGCCAGTGGACATGGTGGTGGGTATGGCTACACCCTT. Translated, it gives CASGHGGGYGYTL.

This clonotype was seen a few times. A much larger clone sits a single nucleotide away, making a read error possible. No conserved phenylalanine or tryptophan is present at the end of the CDR3, so a read error is the likely explanation. The rearrangement links TRBV28 to TRBJ1-5; TRBD1 matches 7 bases. The germline CDR1 and CDR2 sequences are MDHEN and SYDVKM. There are 15 residues in the CDR3. Trimming cost V 0 bases and J 4 bases; bases outside gene matches: 3. CDR3 DNA: TGTGCCAGCAGTTTATGGGGACAGCTGAATCAGCCCCAGCATTCT. Translating gives CASSLWGQLNQPQHS.